This T cell receptor (beta chain) was obtained from a study of cytotoxic CD8 clonotypes in ibrutinib-treated CLL. Study summary: The study included around twelve relapsed/refractory and roughly 16 treatment-naive patients; approximately 17 had IGHV unmutated disease. Partial responses totalled roughly 24 and complete responses 2; after median roughly 71 months, roughly 14 remained remitted and approximately twelve progressed.

PBMCs were cryopreserved, and roughly 2 micrograms of genomic DNA from them went into TCR beta libraries. Sequenced by immunoSEQ multiplex PCR; TCRdb stores in-frame clones only, minus some. The sample includes about 120,000 clones, 70% to 90% of them seen just once. This clone turned up a few times. The specimen comprised PBMCs, sampled after 24 months of ibrutinib treatment. This TCR was recovered from a human donor with chronic lymphocytic leukemia.

CDR3: CASSLSGGAAGYNEQFF. The CDR3 coding sequence is TGCGCCAGCAGCCTCAGCGGGGGGGCGGCTGGCTACAATGAGCAGTTCTTC. This chain connects TRBV4-1 to TRBJ2-1; 10 positions agree with TRBD2. Germline V gene lookup returns CDR1 MGHRA and CDR2 YSYEKL. J gave up 3 bases and V 4 bases, and 9 bases lay outside the gene matches. The CDR3 runs 17 residues.